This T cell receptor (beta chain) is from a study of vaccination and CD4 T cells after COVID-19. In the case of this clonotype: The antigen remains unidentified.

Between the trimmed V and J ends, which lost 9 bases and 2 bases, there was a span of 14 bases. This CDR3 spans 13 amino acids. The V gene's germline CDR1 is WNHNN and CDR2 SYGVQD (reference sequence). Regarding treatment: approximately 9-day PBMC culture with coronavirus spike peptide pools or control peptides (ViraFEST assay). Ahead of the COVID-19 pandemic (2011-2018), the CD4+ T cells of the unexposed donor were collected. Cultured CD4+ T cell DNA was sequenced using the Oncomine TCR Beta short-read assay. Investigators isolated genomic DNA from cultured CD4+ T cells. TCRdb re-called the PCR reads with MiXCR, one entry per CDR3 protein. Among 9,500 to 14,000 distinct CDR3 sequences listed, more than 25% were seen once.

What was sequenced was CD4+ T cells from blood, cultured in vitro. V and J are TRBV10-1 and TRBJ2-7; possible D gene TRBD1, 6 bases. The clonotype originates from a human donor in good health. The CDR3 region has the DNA TGCGCCAGTGTCCGGGACACCGCCTACGAGCAGTACTTC. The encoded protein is CASVRDTAYEQYF.